The 20 T cell receptor beta chains below come from one sample, sequenced in a study of blood T cell repertoires in COVID-19. Profiled with immunoSEQ multiplex PCR; TCRdb holds only in-frame clones, not every one. The data contain 60,000 to 80,000 clones, roughly 80% of them seen just once; the ten biggest clones take up around 3.7%. The specimen was PBMCs or T cells enriched from blood (not recorded which). These receptors originate from a woman between 35 and 50 years old with acute COVID-19.

The chain recombines TRBV14 with TRBJ1-1; tentatively, D is TRBD1 (5 bases). Trimming took 1 base from V and 3 from J, leaving 12 bases between them. Per the germline V gene, CDR1 is SGHDN and CDR2 is FVKESK. The length of the CDR3 is 15 residues. The CDR3 spells CASSQGFRGDTEAFF. The CDR3 region has the DNA TGTGCCAGCAGCCAAGGGTTTCGGGGGGACACTGAAGCTTTCTTT.

The genes are TRBV5-1 and TRBJ1-4, with D maybe TRBD1 (6 bases). Germline lookup yields CDR1 SGHRS and CDR2 YFSETQ. The CDR3 is 16 residues long. V was pared by 0 bases and J by 8 bases, with 17 bases between. CDR3 nucleotides: TGCGCCAGCAGCTTGGGGACAGACCCTACACGAGAAAAACTGTTTTTT. This sequence encodes CASSLGTDPTREKLFF.

V is TRBV5-1 and J is TRBJ2-5; 8 bases are a match to TRBD2. J gave up 3 bases and V 5 bases, and 6 bases lay outside the gene matches. The germline gives CDR1 SGHRS, CDR2 YFSETQ. This CDR3 is 14 amino acids long. As DNA, the CDR3 is TGCGCCAGCAGAGGGAACGGGGGGGAAGAGACCCAGTACTTC. It translates to CASRGNGGEETQYF.

This chain uses TRBV12-2 with TRBJ2-4; TRBD1, the table's D call, was not compared with the DNA. TRBV12-2 is a recognized pseudogene. The CDR3 runs 19 residues. In nucleotides, the CDR3 is TGTGCAAGTCGCTTAGGGGACAGGGAACATAAACTAGCCAAAAACATTCAGTACTTC. Amino acids: CASRLGDREHKLAKNIQYF.

The V gene is TRBV4-1, the J gene TRBJ1-2; no clear D. Trimming took 6 bases from V and 1 from J, leaving 15 bases between them. In germline, CDR1 is MGHRA, CDR2 YSYEKL. This CDR3 is 15 amino acids long. As DNA, the CDR3 is TGCGCCAGCAGTGCTGCGACATATAATAACTATGGCTACACCTTC. As protein: CASSAATYNNYGYTF.

Only one count was recorded for this clone. CDR3 amino acids: CASSRGDSPPGELFF. CDR3 nucleotides: TGTGCCAGCAGCCGTGGGGACAGCCCACCCGGGGAGCTGTTTTTT. The V gene is TRBV3-1 (or the pseudogene TRBV3-2), the J gene TRBJ2-2; 7 nucleotides align to TRBD1. The ends lost 4 bases at V and 6 bases at J; junction bases unmatched: 8. The CDR3 runs to 15 residues. CDR1 is LGHDT and CDR2 is YNNKEL in the germline V gene (reference sequence).

The chain recombines TRBV4-2 with TRBJ2-5; D might be TRBD2 (5 bases). Per germline, CDR1 LGHNA and CDR2 YNFKEQ. The CDR3 contains 14 residues. Deletions cut 1 base from V and 1 base from J, with 7 bases between. The CDR3 here is CASSQGEGQETQYF. The CDR3 nucleotides are TGTGCCAGCAGCCAAGGTGAGGGCCAAGAGACCCAGTACTTC.

This clone was recorded a few times. V gene TRBV19 combines with J gene TRBJ1-1, with D unclear. The CDR3 length is 13 residues. The V gene lost 2 bases and the J gene lost 0 bases, with 4 bases spanning the gap. Germline-derived CDR1 and CDR2 are LNHDA and SQIVND (reference sequence). CDR3 residues: CASSIQMNTEAFF. The CDR3 nucleotides are TGTGCCAGTAGTATACAGATGAACACTGAAGCTTTCTTT.

The chain combines TRBV6-6 with TRBJ1-2; 7 bases fit TRBD1. V lost 7 bases and J lost 7; bases outside the gene matches: 18. The CDR3 covers 16 residues. Germline values: CDR1 MNHNY, CDR2 SVGAGI (reference sequence). The CDR3 DNA sequence: TGTGCCAGCACTCAAAAGGCGAGACAGGGACAGACTGGCTACACCTTC. Translation gives CASTQKARQGQTGYTF.

In this sample, this clone turned up a few times. This chain connects TRBV14 to TRBJ1-1; 7 bases line up with TRBD1. The ends lost 4 bases at V and 1 base at J; junction bases unmatched: 12. In germline, CDR1 is SGHDN, CDR2 FVKESK. CDR3 length: 17 residues. The CDR3 nucleotides are TGTGCCAGCAGCCCCCGAGACCTGACAGGGCAGAACACTGAAGCTTTCTTT. Protein: CASSPRDLTGQNTEAFF.

The rearrangement links TRBV27 to TRBJ1-2, with TRBD1 identical over 9 bases. With 5 bases clipped from V and 3 bases from J, the junction kept 4 bases outside the gene matches. CDR1 is MNHEY, CDR2 SMNVEV, per germline (reference sequence). This CDR3 comprises 14 residues. The CDR3 loop is CASSPGTGHYGYTF. DNA of the CDR3: TGTGCCAGCAGTCCCGGGACAGGGCACTATGGCTACACCTTC.

This clone showed up just once. The chain uses TRBV15 and TRBJ2-6; no reliable D call. Trimming shortened V by 0 bases and J by 2 bases, and 5 bases separated the two germline ends. The CDR3 consists of 15 residues. Germline V gene data show CDR1 as LNHNV and CDR2 as YYDKDF (reference sequence). DNA of the CDR3: TGTGCCACCAGCAGAGAACGGGCTGGGGCCAACGTCCTGACTTTC. Translated: CATSRERAGANVLTF.

This clone showed up just once. The rearrangement links TRBV19 to TRBJ2-1; 11 positions match TRBD2. CDR3 length: 15 amino acids. V dropped 6 bases and J dropped 9; count of bases not matched to a gene: 10. Germline V gene data show CDR1 as LNHDA and CDR2 as SQIVND (reference sequence). The CDR3 coding sequence is TGTGCCAGTAGGCAGGAGACTAGCGGGGTGGGTGAGCAGTTCTTC. Translated: CASRQETSGVGEQFF.

Remarks on this clone: Its ends do not fully match the called genes, so a read error is possible. V and J are TRBV7-7 and TRBJ2-1; D gene unclear. Germline V lookup: CDR1 SSHAT, CDR2 FNYEAQ (reference sequence). CDR3 length: 13 residues. In DNA form, the CDR3 reads TGTGCTAGCAGCTTAGAGAGATACAATGAGCAGTTCTTC. The encoded protein is CASSLERYNEQFF.

V and J are TRBV3-1 (or the pseudogene TRBV3-2) and TRBJ2-4; 12 nucleotides line up with TRBD2. Germline assignment: CDR1 LGHDT and CDR2 YNNKEL (reference sequence). Losses at the gene ends were 1 base for V and 1 base for J; bases not matched to a gene: 5. The CDR3 consists of 18 residues. Here the CDR3 DNA reads TGTGCCAGCAGCCAAGCTAGCGGGAGGGCAGTGGCCAAAAACATTCAGTACTTC. Translation gives CASSQASGRAVAKNIQYF.

The V and J genes are TRBV7-9 and TRBJ2-1; 8 nucleotides line up with TRBD2. Looked up from germline, CDR1 is SEHNR and CDR2 is FQNEAQ (reference sequence). J gave up 5 bases and V 5 bases, and 11 bases lay outside the gene matches. The CDR3 has 16 residues. CDR3 in amino acids: CASSPIPGLGNNEQFF. CDR3 nucleotide sequence: TGTGCCAGCAGCCCCATCCCGGGACTAGGAAACAATGAGCAGTTCTTC. The full variable domain, in which reference TRBV7-9 and TRBJ2-1 provide the parts outside the CDR3, is DTGVSQNPRHKITKRGQNVTFRCDPISEHNRLYWYRQTLGQGPEFLTYFQNEAQLEKSRLLSDRFSAERPKGSFSTLEIQRTEQGDSAMYLCASSPIPGLGNNEQFFGPGTRLTVL.

V and J are TRBV11-3 and TRBJ2-3; TRBD1 is a possible D gene (6 bases). The CDR3 totals 14 residues. Germline V lookup: CDR1 SGHNT, CDR2 YENEEA. Trimming pared 5 bases from V and 2 bases from J, leaving 11 bases between. CDR3 sequence reads: CASSTDSFTDTQYF. CDR3 in DNA: TGTGCCAGCAGCACGGACAGCTTCACAGATACGCAGTATTTT.

The chain combines TRBV27 with TRBJ2-7; 9 nucleotides agree with TRBD1. Germline V gene sequence: CDR1 MNHEY, CDR2 SMNVEV (reference sequence). This CDR3 is 12 amino acids long. With 8 bases clipped from V and 6 bases from J, the junction kept 5 bases outside the gene matches. CDR3 coding DNA: TGTGCCAGCCGACAGGGGGGGGGCGAGCAGTACTTC. Translating it yields CASRQGGGEQYF.

The V call is TRBV7-9, the J call TRBJ1-1; D is ambiguous. From germline, CDR1 is SEHNR and CDR2 FQNEAQ (reference sequence). Deletions cut 4 bases from V and 1 base from J, with 4 bases between. The CDR3 is made up of 12 amino acids. The CDR3: CASSWPNTEAFF. The CDR3 DNA reads TGTGCCAGCAGCTGGCCGAACACTGAAGCTTTCTTT.

The V gene is TRBV9, the J gene TRBJ2-3; D possibly corresponds to TRBD2 (6 bases). Trimming left V 0 bases short and J 2 bases short, with 10 bases between. The CDR3 runs 15 residues. Germline V gives CDR1 SGDLS, CDR2 YYNGEE. Here the CDR3 reads CASSVAGVHTDTQYF. The DNA of the CDR3 is TGTGCCAGCAGCGTAGCGGGGGTCCACACAGATACGCAGTATTTT.